The clone carrying this T cell receptor beta chain was seen more than once but under ten times. Its target is unknown. CDR1 and CDR2 from the germline V gene are DFQATT and SNEGSKA (reference sequence). The length of the CDR3 is 12 residues. Trimming shortened V by 6 bases and J by 5 bases, and 10 bases separated the two germline ends. Using its own MiXCR run on the 5' RACE reads, TCRdb lists one record per CDR3 protein. Seen here are a few hundred thousand distinct CDR3 sequences, approximately 8% observed once, and the top ten hold 17%. This entry comes from a study of T cells after yellow fever vaccination. Whole-study findings and limits: Weaker, the secondary response peaked sooner, at day 5 versus 15. Contamination of FACS-sorted repertoires by abundant clonotypes from the bulk population could occur.

V gene TRBV20-1 combines with J gene TRBJ2-2, with D unclear. The sample here was PBMCs, taken more than 40 days after the first yellow fever vaccination. The TCR sequence derives from a young man who received the YFV17D yellow fever vaccine. CDR3 sequence reads: CSAPLITGELFF. The CDR3 coding sequence is TGCAGTGCCCCCCTAATAACCGGGGAGCTGTTTTTT.